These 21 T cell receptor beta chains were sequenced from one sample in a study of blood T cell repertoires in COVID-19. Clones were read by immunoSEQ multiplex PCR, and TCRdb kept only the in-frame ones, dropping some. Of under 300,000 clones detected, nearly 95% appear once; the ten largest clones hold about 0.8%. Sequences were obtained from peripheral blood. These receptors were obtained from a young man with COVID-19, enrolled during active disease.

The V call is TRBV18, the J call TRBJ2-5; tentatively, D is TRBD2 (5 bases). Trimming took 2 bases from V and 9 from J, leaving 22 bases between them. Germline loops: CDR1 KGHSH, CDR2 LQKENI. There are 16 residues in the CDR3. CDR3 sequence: CASSPNDPSTQLSQYF. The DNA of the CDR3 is TGTGCCAGCTCACCAAACGATCCTAGCACCCAGCTGTCCCAGTACTTC. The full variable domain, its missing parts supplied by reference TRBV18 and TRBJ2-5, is NAGVMQNPRHLVRRRGQEARLRCSPMKGHSHVYWYRQLPEEGLKFMVYLQKENIIDESGMPKERFSAEFPKEGPSILRIQQVVRGDSAAYFCASSPNDPSTQLSQYFGPGTRLLVL.

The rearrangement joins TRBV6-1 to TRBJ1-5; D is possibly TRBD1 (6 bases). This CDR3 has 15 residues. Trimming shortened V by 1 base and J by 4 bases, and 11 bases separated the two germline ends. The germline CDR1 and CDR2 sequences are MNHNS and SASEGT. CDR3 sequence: CASSEERGANQPQHF. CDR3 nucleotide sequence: TGTGCCAGCAGTGAAGAGCGGGGGGCGAATCAGCCCCAGCATTTT.

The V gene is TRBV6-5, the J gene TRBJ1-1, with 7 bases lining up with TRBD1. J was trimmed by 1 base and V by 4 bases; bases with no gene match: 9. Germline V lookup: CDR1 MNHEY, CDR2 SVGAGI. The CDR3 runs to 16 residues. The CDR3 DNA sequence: TGTGCCAGCAGTTCAAGAACAGGGGCATCGAACACTGAAGCTTTCTTT. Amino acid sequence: CASSSRTGASNTEAFF.

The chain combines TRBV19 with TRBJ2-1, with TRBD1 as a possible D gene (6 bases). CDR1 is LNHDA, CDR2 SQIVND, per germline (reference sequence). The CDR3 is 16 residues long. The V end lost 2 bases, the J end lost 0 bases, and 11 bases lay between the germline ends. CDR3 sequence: CASSIKKGGSYNEQFF. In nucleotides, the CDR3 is TGTGCCAGTAGTATAAAAAAAGGGGGCTCCTACAATGAGCAGTTCTTC.

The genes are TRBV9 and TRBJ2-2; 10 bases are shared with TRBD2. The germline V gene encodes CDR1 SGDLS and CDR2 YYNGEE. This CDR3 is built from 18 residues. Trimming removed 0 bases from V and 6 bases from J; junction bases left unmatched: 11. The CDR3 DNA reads TGTGCCAGCAGCGTAGATGGCCTAGCGGGGGCGCGCGCCGGGGAGCTGTTTTTT. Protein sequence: CASSVDGLAGARAGELFF.

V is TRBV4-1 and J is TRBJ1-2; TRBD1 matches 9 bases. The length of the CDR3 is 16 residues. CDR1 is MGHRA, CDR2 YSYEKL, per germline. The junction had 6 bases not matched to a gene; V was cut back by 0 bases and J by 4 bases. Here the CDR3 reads CASSQEGTGQSYGYTF. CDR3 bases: TGCGCCAGCAGCCAAGAAGGGACAGGGCAGAGCTATGGCTACACCTTC.

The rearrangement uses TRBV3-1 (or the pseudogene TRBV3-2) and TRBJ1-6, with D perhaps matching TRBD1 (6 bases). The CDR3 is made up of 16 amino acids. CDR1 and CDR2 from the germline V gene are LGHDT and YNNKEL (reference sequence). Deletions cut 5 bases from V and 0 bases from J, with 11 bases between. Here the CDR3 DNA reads TGTGCCAGCAGCTCGGACAGTTACTCCTATAATTCACCCCTCCACTTT. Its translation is CASSSDSYSYNSPLHF.

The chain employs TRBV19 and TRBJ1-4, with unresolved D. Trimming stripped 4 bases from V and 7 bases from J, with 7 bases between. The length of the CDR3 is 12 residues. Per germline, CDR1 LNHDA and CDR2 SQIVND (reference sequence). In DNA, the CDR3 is TGTGCCAGTAGTACTACGGGTGAAAAACTGTTTTTT. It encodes CASSTTGEKLFF.

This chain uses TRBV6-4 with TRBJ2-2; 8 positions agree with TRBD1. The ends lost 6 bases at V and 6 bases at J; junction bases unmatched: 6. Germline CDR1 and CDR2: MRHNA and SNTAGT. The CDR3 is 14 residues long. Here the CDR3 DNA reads TGTGCCAGCAGCGAGCAGGGGGCTCCCGGGGAGCTGTTTTTT. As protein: CASSEQGAPGELFF.

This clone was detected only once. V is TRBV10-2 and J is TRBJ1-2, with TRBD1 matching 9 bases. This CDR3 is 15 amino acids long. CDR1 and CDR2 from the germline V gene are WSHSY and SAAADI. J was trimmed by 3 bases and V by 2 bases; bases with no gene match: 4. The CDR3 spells CASSEAGQGYYGYTF. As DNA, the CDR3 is TGCGCCAGCAGTGAGGCCGGACAGGGGTACTATGGCTACACCTTC.

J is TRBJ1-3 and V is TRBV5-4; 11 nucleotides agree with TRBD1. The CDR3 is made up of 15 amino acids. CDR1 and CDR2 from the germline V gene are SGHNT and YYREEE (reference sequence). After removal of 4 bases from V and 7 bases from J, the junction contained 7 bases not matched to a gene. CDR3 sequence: CASSPGQGAGNTIYF. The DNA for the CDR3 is TGTGCCAGCAGCCCTGGACAGGGGGCGGGGAACACCATATATTTT. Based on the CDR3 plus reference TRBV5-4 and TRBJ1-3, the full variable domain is ETGVTQSPTHLIKTRGQQVTLRCSSQSGHNTVSWYQQALGQGPQFIFQYYREEENGRGNFPPRFSGLQFPNYSSELNVNALELDDSALYLCASSPGQGAGNTIYFGEGSWLTVV.

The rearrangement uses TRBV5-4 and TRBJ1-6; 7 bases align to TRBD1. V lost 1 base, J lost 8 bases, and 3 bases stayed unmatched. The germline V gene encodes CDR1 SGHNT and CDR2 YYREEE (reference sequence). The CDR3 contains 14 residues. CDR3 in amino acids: CASSLPRGDSPLHF. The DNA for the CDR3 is TGTGCCAGCAGCTTGCCCAGGGGGGATTCACCCCTCCACTTT.

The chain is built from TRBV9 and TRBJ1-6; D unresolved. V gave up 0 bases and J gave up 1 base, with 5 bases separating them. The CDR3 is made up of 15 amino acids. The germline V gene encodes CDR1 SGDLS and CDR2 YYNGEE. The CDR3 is CASSVGGSYNSPLHF. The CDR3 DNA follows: TGTGCCAGCAGCGTAGGAGGGTCCTATAATTCACCCCTCCACTTT.

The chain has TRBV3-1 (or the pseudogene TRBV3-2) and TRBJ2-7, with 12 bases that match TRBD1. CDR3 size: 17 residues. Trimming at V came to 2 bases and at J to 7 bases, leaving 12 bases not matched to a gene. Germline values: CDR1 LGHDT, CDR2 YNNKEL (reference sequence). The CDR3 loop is CASSQLTPGQGAGEQYF. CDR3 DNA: TGTGCCAGCAGCCAACTGACACCGGGACAGGGGGCAGGGGAGCAGTACTTC.

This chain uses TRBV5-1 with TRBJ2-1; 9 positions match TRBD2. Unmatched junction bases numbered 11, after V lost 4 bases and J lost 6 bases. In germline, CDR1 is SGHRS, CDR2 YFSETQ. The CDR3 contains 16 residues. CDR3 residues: CASSTRTSEEGNEQFF. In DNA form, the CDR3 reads TGCGCCAGCAGCACCAGGACTAGCGAGGAGGGCAATGAGCAGTTCTTC.

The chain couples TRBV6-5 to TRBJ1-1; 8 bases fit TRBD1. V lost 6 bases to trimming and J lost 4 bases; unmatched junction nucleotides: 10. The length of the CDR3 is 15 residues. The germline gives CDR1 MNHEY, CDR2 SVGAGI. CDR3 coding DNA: TGTGCCAGCAGCAACCCCGGGACAGGTCCCACTGAAGCTTTCTTT. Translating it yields CASSNPGTGPTEAFF.

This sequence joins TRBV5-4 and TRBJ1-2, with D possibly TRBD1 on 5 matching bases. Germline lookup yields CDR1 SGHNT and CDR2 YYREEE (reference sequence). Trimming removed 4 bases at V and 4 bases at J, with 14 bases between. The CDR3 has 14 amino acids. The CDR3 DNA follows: TGTGCCAGCAGCCAACCGACAGTGAGCTATGGCTACACCTTC. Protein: CASSQPTVSYGYTF. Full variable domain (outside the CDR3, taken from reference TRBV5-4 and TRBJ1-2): ETGVTQSPTHLIKTRGQQVTLRCSSQSGHNTVSWYQQALGQGPQFIFQYYREEENGRGNFPPRFSGLQFPNYSSELNVNALELDDSALYLCASSQPTVSYGYTFGSGTRLTVV.

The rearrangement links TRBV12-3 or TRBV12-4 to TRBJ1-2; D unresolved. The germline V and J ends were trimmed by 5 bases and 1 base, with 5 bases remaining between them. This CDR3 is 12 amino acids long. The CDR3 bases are TGTGCCAGCAGTGAGATTAACTATGGCTACACCTTC. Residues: CASSEINYGYTF.

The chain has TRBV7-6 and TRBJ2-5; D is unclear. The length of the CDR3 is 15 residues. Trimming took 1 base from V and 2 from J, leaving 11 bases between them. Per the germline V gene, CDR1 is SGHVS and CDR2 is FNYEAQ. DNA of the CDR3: TGTGCCAGCAGCTTAGTTTTTTCAGTTCAAGAGACCCAGTACTTC. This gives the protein CASSLVFSVQETQYF.

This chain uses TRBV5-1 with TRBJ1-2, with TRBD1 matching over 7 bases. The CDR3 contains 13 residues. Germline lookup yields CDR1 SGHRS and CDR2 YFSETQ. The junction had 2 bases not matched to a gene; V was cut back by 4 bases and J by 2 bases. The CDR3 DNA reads TGCGCCAGCAGCCGGGACAGCAACTATGGCTACACCTTC. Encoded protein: CASSRDSNYGYTF.

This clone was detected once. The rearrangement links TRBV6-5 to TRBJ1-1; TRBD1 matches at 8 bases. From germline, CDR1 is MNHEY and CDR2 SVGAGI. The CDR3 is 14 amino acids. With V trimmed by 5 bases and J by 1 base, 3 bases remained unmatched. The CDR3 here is CASSQGAANTEAFF. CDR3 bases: TGTGCCAGCAGTCAGGGGGCGGCGAACACTGAAGCTTTCTTT.